This T cell receptor (beta chain) was profiled in a study of somatic mutations in cytotoxic T cells in rheumatoid arthritis. Study-wide background: Several of the V beta antibody-stained T-cell populations were flow-sorted at nearly 100% purity; V beta1+ cells were among them and were sequenced for TCRB.

In regard to this clone: Its antigen is as yet unknown.

Overall study results and limits: There were about an eighth of the roughly 65 patients in whom the largest CD8+ clone exceeded 20% of CD8+ cells. Multiple comparisons were not accounted for in the slight TRBV07 underrepresentation seen in rheumatoid arthritis patients. In rheumatoid arthritis patients, unlike healthy controls, CD8+ clonality rose with age.

This CDR3 region has 12 residues. Trimming left V 4 bases short and J 5 bases short, with 8 bases between. In germline, CDR1 is KGHSH, CDR2 LQKENI. Profiled with immunoSEQ multiplex PCR; TCRdb holds only in-frame clones, not every one. The repertoire holds about 14,000 clones, with approximately 69% as singletons. Sequenced: CD8+ T cells sorted from blood. The chain uses TRBV18 and TRBJ1-1; D perhaps matches TRBD1 (5 bases). The TCR sequence derives from an adult with rheumatoid arthritis. DNA of the CDR3: TGTGCCAGCTCACAGGGGAGAACTGAAGCTTTCTTT. Its protein product is CASSQGRTEAFF.